The present T cell receptor (beta chain) was sequenced within a study of cytomegalovirus exposure and HLA in healthy donors (TCRdb year 2017). Broadly, across the study: According to an earlier analysis of 587 of the donors, about 190 million T cells yielded over 90 million unique TCR beta sequences and approximately 280 Gb of sequence data. An early release that covered about 600 HLA-typed donors contained around 300 gigabases of sequencing data and around 85 million unique TCR sequences. Of the 300 to 400 genotyped donors, roughly 85% fell in the genetic ancestry cluster associated with self-reported Caucasian donors. The study aimed to test whether cataloging public T cell receptors could reveal signatures of past pathogen exposure. The T cell repertoires of several hundred subjects were profiled by immunosequencing and related to cytomegalovirus serostatus. In addition to the first cohort of about 650 subjects, a separate validation cohort of over 90 different subjects was used. High-throughput TCR immunosequencing, statistical association of individual TCRs with disease status, and machine learning were combined to predict cytomegalovirus infection status. A later analysis re-examined previously published TCR beta repertoires from about 670 donors and added high-resolution HLA genotyping to investigate patterns of TCR occurrence. In the later analysis, no new phenotypic data were used to find candidate immune exposures; instead, reliance was placed on TCR beta sequences and their occurrence across donors. An earlier analysis of about 600 of the donors used high-throughput TCR beta sequencing to judge whether each TCR beta V gene segment behaved as functional or pseudogenic. Donor age, sex, ethnicity and CMV serostatus were collected together with the repertoire data. A later genetic analysis used genome-wide SNP genotypes for about 60% of the roughly 700 donors, treating that subset as a discovery cohort. Every repertoire in the discovery cohort had been generated on one and the same sequencing platform. Class I and class II HLA loci were covered by the typing at four-digit resolution. The number of donors typed differed by locus, with about 629-630 for A, B, C, DRB1 and DQB1, 522 for DQA1, approximately 570 for DPA1, and about 450 for DPB1. A few DR-DQ haplotypes were treated as single units for association and clustering because of strong linkage in the cohort. Among 300 to 500 genotyped donors of the cohort, an average of around 220,000 unique TCR beta nucleotide sequences was sequenced per donor, of which 15% to 20% were non-productive. Paper-wide results and their limitations: The authors suggested that the approach could potentially be extended to other disease states and immunological phenotypes. A total of around 150 TCR beta chains were listed by the study as associated with cytomegalovirus. At a false discovery rate of 0.05, a later analysis linked 15,000 to 20,000 TCR beta sequences to specific HLA alleles. In a later analysis, TCR association rates were found to vary across HLA loci, with the most associated TCRs seen for DRB1 alleles and the fewest for HLA-C alleles. This cohort had only TCR beta chains sequenced, and the lack of alpha or paired-chain data limited which features could be detected. Assigning TCR associations to individual alleles was difficult when HLA alleles, especially DR and DQ, strongly co-occurred. In a later genetic analysis, a missense DCLRE1C variant was associated with V-gene and J-gene trimming of TCR beta chains, and the association was replicated in an independent cohort. A further reported finding was that TCR beta sequences accurately predicted the HLA-A and HLA-B alleles for most subjects in the first cohort. In both the original and validation cohorts, the classifier was reported to diagnose cytomegalovirus status with high specificity and sensitivity. In vitro tests confirmed that a few of the cytomegalovirus-associated TCR beta chains recognize cytomegalovirus antigens. Because some donors lacked HLA typing at each locus, the association tests relied only on the typed subset. The only immune exposure information available for the cohort was CMV serostatus. The earlier analysis of nearly 600 of the donors excluded approximately 15 rarely observed V segments, including chromosome 9 orphons, because counts were too low. While some public TCRs were present in many individuals, most TCR sequences turned up only very rarely across donors. According to a later analysis, most CMV-associated TCR beta chains appeared to be HLA-restricted, and the HLA associations seemed to be driven largely by CMV exposure. Roughly uniform sequencing depth across donors was assumed in presence/absence analyses, although this assumption may not hold. In a later genetic analysis, fewer N-insertions in productive TCRs were reported among donors in an Asian-associated ancestry cluster than the roughly 700-donor mean. A later analysis found that HLA-associated TCR beta chains were more clonally expanded and had lower generation probabilities than equally common non-associated chains. An earlier analysis of approximately 590 of the donors showed that most TCR beta V segments appeared in productive rearrangements either about 87% or about 30% of the time, which broadly matched IMGT annotations. In a later analysis, several top co-occurrence clusters were reported to appear linked to parvovirus B19, influenza, CMV and Epstein-Barr virus. Correlated functional status among segregating V segments might reflect linkage disequilibrium, but an unknown experimental factor could not be ruled out. A group of highly shared sequence variants was considered likely to be a technical artifact of the sequencing pipeline. Some IMGT-functional V segments, including TRBV6-2 and TRBV6-3, could not be told apart with the 87-base-pair reads, so those segments were excluded.

Receptor amplification or capture employed the immunoSEQ multiplex PCR assay. For the multiplex PCR, a mixture combining 60 forward primers for TCR Vbeta segments and 13 reverse primers for TCR Jbeta segments was used. Amplification of the CDR3 region of rearranged TCR beta genes was performed with a multiplex PCR assay on genomic DNA. The amplified TCR beta libraries were sequenced on the Illumina HiSeq System as 87-base-pair reads. Regarding the original processing steps: A later analysis counted approximately 74 million unique TCR beta chains across the 666 repertoires, and roughly 10 million of these chains were shared by at least two donors. Raw reads were error-corrected and collapsed into unique sequences with a nearest-neighbor algorithm that merged closely related sequences to remove PCR and sequencing errors. CDR3 sequences were aligned to IMGT reference sequences to assign V, D and J gene segments. Each retained sequence needed at least a six-nucleotide match to both a V gene segment and a J gene segment. A rearrangement was called productive if the CDR3 had no stop codons and remained in frame with V and J, and every other rearrangement was called non-productive. Following IMGT convention, CDR3 was defined as the stretch from the second conserved V-encoded cysteine to the conserved J-encoded phenylalanine. The earlier analysis of more than 450 of the donors excluded sequences that lacked an unambiguous match to a single V gene segment. In an earlier analysis of 450 to 750 of the donors, a V segment was called functional when productive rearrangements were above 56.7%, and segregating when the standard deviation between donors exceeded 5%. A statistical classification framework was built to diagnose cytomegalovirus status from the catalog of TCR beta chain sequences. In a later analysis, TCR nucleotide sequences were compared against IMGT/GENE-DB human TR gene sequences so that V and J genes could be assigned. Using the TCRdist pipeline, a later analysis assigned CDR3 sequences along with most-parsimonious VDJ recombination scenarios. In a later analysis, each TCR beta chain was defined by its CDR3 amino acid sequence together with its V-gene family, and reads lacking a unique V-gene family were excluded. A later analysis removed several hundred highly shared, low-generation-probability nucleotide sequences to deal with suspected cross-contamination and a sequencing artifact. For each public chain, a later analysis derived a clonal expansion index from normalized ranks of inferred template counts within each repertoire. In a later analysis, generation probabilities were computed with a VDJ recombination model fitted to out-of-frame rearrangements, and the resulting probabilities were checked against IGoR. In a later analysis, TCR-TCR, TCR-HLA and TCR-CMV co-occurrence was scored with hypergeometric tests, and a repertoire-size bias correction was applied to TCR pairs. False discovery rates were estimated in a later analysis by permuting HLA or CMV assignments 20 times. In a later analysis, co-occurring TCRs were grouped using DBSCAN, with TCRdist sequence similarity added in when clustering inside HLA-allele-positive subsets. Co-occurrence clustering excluded repertoires with fewer than 30,000 or more than 120,000 public chains, plus five with anomalous nucleotide sharing. Held by TCRdb, this immuneACCESS table contains in-frame sequences only and omits some clones. Under half of the omission traces to an unresolved V gene where checked; the cause of the rest is unknown. V and J calls plus clone size are reproduced from that table; the DNA served to infer D and trimming. The table for this sample records about 150,000 clones. Around 1.5% of the sample is held by the ten biggest clonotypes.

Sequences MNHEY (CDR1) and SMNVEV (CDR2) are obtained from the germline V gene (reference sequence). The CDR3 sequence holds 16 residues, the cysteine and phenylalanine included. Only the CDR3 portion is preserved as DNA: 48 bases, with reading frame beginning at the first base. Trimming takes 0 bases off V and 0 bases off J; junction bases not matched to a gene: 1. The cohort was made up of about 670 healthy bone marrow donors. All cohort members were sampled while nominally healthy, although unrecorded immune exposures were likely present. The donor was CMV seronegative and belonged to the group of 320 or so seronegative cohort members. A peripheral blood sample was provided by each donor, and peripheral blood mononuclear cells were used for TCR beta sequencing. The Qiagen DNeasy Blood Extraction Kit was used to extract genomic DNA from the blood cell samples. To note about this clone: Its binding antigen is unknown.

The chain is assembled from TRBV27 and TRBJ2-2; 7 central bases correspond to TRBD2. Sequencing was performed on PBMCs. This receptor was taken from a woman in her 50s in good health and CMV-seronegative. The nucleotides are TGTGCCAGCAGTTTATCGGCGGGAGCGAACACCGGGGAGCTGTTTTTT. Protein translation: CASSLSAGANTGELFF.